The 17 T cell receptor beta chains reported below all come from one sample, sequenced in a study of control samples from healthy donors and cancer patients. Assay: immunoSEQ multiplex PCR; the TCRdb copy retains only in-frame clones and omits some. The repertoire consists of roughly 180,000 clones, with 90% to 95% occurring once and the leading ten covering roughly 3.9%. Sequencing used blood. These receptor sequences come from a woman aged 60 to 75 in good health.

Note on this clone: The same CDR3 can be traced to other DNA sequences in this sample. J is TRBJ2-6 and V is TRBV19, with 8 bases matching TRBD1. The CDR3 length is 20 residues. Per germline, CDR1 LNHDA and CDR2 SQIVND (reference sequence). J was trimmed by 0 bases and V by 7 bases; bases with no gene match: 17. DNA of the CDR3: TGTGCCAGTATCGGCATTTTTCATGGGACAGGAGTCTCTGGGGCCAACGTCCTGACTTTC. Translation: CASIGIFHGTGVSGANVLTF.

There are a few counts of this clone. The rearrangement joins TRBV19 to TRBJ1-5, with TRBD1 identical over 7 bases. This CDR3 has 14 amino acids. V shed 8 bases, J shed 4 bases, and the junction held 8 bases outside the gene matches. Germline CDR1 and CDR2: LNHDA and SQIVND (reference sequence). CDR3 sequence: CASHPRQGNQPQHF. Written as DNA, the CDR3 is TGTGCCAGTCACCCCAGACAGGGTAATCAGCCCCAGCATTTT. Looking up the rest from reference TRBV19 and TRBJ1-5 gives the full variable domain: DGGITQSPKYLFRKEGQNVTLSCEQNLNHDAMYWYRQDPGQGLRLIYYSQIVNDFQKGDIAEGYSVSREKKESFPLTVTSAQKNPTAFYLCASHPRQGNQPQHFGDGTRLSIL.

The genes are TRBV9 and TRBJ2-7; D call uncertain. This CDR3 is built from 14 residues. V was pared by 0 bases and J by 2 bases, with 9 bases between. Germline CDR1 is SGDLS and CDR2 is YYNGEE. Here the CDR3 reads CASSVGVSPYEQYF. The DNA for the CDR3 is TGTGCCAGCAGCGTAGGTGTAAGCCCCTACGAGCAGTACTTC.

The DNA for the CDR3 is TGTGCCAGCGCGACCAGGGGACGGGGCACTGAAGCTTTCTTT. Translating it yields CASATRGRGTEAFF. The rearrangement uses TRBV2 and TRBJ1-1, with D perhaps matching TRBD1 (6 bases). The germline CDR1 and CDR2 sequences are SNHLY and FYNNEI. V was shortened by 8 bases and J by 4 bases, with 17 bases between the two germline ends. The CDR3 loop spans 14 amino acids.

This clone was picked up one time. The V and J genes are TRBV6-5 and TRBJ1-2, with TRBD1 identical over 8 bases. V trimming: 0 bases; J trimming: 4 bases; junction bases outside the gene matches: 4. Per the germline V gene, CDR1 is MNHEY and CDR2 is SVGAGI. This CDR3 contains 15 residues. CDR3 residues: CASSYSQGVGYGYTF. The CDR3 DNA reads TGTGCCAGCAGTTACTCACAGGGGGTGGGCTATGGCTACACCTTC.

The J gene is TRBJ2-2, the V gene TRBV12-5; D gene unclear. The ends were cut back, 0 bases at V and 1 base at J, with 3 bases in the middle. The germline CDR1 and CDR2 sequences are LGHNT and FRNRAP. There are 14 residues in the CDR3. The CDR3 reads CASGLVGNTGELFF. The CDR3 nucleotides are TGTGCTAGTGGTTTGGTAGGGAACACCGGGGAGCTGTTTTTT.

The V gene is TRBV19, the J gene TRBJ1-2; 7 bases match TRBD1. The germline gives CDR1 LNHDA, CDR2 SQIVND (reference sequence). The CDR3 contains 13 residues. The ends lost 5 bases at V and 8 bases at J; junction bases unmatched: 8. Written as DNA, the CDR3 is TGTGCCAGTAGTTCAACAGGGGTTAGCGGCTACACCTTC. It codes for CASSSTGVSGYTF.

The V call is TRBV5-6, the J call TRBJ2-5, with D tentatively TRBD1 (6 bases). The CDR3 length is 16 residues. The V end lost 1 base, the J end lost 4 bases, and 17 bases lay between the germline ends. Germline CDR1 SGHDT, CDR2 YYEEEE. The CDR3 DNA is TGTGCCAGCAGCTTGTTGGCAGGGGATGCGGTAGAGACCCAGTACTTC. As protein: CASSLLAGDAVETQYF.

The CDR3 DNA sequence: TGTGCCACCAGTGACCCCGAGGGGGCAAGGGGTGAGACCCAGTACTTC. It codes for CATSDPEGARGETQYF. The chain has TRBV24-1 and TRBJ2-5, with 7 bases that match TRBD1. Germline V gene sequence: CDR1 KGHDR, CDR2 SFDVKD. The junction had 12 bases not matched to a gene; V was cut back by 4 bases and J by 5 bases. There are 16 residues in the CDR3.

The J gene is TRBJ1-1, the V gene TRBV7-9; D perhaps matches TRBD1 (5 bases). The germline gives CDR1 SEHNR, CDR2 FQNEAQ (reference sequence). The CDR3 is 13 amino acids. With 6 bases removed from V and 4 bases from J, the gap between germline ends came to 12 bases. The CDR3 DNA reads TGTGCCAGCAGTTTTGGAGGGGTCACTGAAGCTTTCTTT. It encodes CASSFGGVTEAFF.

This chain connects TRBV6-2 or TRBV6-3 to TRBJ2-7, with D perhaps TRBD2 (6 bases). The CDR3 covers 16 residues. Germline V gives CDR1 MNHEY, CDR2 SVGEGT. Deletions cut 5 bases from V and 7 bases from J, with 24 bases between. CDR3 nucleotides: TGTGCCAGCAGTGCATTCGTCGGAGCGGGCGAAGGGGAGCAGTACTTC. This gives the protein CASSAFVGAGEGEQYF.

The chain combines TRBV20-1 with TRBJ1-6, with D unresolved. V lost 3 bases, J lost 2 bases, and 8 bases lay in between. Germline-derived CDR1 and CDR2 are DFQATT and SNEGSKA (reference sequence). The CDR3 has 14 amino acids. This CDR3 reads CSASSGPYNSPLHF. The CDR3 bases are TGCAGTGCTAGTTCCGGACCCTATAATTCACCCCTCCACTTT.

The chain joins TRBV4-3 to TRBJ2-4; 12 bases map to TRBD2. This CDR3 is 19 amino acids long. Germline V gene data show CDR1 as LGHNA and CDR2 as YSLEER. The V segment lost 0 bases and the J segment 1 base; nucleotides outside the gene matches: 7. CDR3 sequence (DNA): TGCGCCAGCAGCCAAGATTCTAGCGGGGGGGCCAAGGCCAAAAACATTCAGTACTTC. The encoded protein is CASSQDSSGGAKAKNIQYF.

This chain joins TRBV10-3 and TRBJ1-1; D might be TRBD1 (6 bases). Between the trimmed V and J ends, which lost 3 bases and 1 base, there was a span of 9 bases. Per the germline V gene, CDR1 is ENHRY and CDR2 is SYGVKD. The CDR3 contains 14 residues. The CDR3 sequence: CAISDEGGNTEAFF. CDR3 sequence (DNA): TGTGCCATCAGTGATGAGGGGGGGAACACTGAAGCTTTCTTT.

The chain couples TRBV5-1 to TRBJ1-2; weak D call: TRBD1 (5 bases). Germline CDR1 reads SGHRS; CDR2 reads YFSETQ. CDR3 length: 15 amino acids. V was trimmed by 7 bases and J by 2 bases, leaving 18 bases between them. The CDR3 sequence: CASQLGGQSNYGYTF. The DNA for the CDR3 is TGCGCCAGCCAGCTTGGAGGACAATCGAACTATGGCTACACCTTC.

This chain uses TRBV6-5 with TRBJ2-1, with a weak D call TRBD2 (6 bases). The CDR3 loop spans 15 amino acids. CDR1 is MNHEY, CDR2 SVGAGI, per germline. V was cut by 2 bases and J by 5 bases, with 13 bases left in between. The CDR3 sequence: CASSYGRLRDNEQFF. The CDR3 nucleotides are TGTGCCAGCAGTTACGGGAGGCTCAGGGACAATGAGCAGTTCTTC.

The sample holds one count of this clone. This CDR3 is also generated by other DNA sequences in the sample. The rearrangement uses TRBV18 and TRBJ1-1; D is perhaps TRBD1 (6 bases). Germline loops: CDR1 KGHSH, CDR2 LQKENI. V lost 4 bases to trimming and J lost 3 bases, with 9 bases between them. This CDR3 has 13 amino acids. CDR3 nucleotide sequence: TGTGCCAGCTCACGGGGGCTGGACACTGAAGCTTTCTTT. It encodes CASSRGLDTEAFF.